The subject of this entry is one T cell receptor (beta chain). The entry originates in a study of blood T cell repertoires in COVID-19. Overall study: Material from acute and convalescent COVID-19 was sourced from the United States, Italy and Spain. Nucleic acid was either cDNA or gDNA, and it came from T cells, B-cell-depleted T cells, or PBMCs.

Original handling: Reference gene primers were amplified, and this amplification served to estimate nucleated cell counts. Sequenced by immunoSEQ multiplex PCR; TCRdb stores in-frame clones only, minus some. Clone size and the V and J calls come from that table; the DNA yielded D and trimming. The sample has fewer than 250,000 clones; approximately 84% are singletons. The TCR originated in a woman between 65 and 79 years old with active or convalescent COVID-19. The sample consisted of peripheral blood.

CDR3 in amino acids: CATSRPLGQGRASIEKLFF. Written as DNA, the CDR3 is TGTGCCACCAGCAGACCGCTTGGACAGGGGAGGGCGAGCATCGAAAAACTGTTTTTT. The chain carries TRBV15 and TRBJ1-4; 9 positions agree with TRBD1. In germline, CDR1 is LNHNV, CDR2 YYDKDF (reference sequence). This CDR3 has 19 amino acids. With V trimmed by 2 bases and J by 8 bases, 18 bases remained unmatched.